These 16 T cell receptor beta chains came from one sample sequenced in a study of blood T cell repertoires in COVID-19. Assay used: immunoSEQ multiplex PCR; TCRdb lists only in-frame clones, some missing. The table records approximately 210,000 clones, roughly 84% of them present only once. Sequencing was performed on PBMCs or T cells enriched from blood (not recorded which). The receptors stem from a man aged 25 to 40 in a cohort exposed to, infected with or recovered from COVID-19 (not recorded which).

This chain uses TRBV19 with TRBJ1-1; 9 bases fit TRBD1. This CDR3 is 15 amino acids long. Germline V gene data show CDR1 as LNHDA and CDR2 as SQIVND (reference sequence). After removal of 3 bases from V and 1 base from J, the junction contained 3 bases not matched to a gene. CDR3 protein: CASSITGGPNTEAFF. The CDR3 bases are TGTGCCAGTAGTATTACAGGGGGCCCGAACACTGAAGCTTTCTTT.

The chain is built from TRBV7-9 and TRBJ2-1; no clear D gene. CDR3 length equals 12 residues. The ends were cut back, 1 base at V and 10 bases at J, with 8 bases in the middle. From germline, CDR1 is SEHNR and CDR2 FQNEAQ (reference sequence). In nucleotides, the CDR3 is TGTGCCAGCAGCTTAGTTTCAGCGGAGCAGTTCTTC. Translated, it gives CASSLVSAEQFF.

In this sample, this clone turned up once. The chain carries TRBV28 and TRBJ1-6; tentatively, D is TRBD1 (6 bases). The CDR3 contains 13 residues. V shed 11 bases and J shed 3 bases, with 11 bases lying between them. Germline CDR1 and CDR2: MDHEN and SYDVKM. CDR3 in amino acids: CAVQGRYNSPLHF. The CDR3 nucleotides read TGTGCCGTACAGGGCCGCTATAATTCACCCCTCCACTTT.

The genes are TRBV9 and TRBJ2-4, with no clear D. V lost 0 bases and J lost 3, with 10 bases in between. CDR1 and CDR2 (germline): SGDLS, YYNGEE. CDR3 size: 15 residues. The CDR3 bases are TGTGCCAGCAGCGTAGATGGCACTATCAAAAACATTCAGTACTTC. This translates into CASSVDGTIKNIQYF.

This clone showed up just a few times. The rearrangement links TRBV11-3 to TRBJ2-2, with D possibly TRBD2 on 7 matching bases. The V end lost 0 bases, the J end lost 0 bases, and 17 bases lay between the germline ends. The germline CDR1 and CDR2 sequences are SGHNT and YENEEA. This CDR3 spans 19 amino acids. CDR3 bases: TGTGCCAGCAGCTTAGATTGGGGGGGCCGAACGTCGAACACCGGGGAGCTGTTTTTT. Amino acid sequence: CASSLDWGGRTSNTGELFF.

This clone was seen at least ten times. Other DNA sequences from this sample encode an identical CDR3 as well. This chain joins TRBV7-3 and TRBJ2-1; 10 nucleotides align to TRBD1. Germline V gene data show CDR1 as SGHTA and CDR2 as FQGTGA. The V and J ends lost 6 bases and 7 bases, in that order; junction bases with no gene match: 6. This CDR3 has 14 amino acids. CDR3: CASSRDRGGNEQFF. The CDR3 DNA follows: TGTGCCAGCAGTCGGGACAGGGGAGGAAATGAGCAGTTCTTC. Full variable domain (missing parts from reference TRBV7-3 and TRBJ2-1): GAGVSQTPSNKVTEKGKYVELRCDPISGHTALYWYRQSLGQGPEFLIYFQGTGAADDSGLPNDRFFAVRPEGSVSTLKIQRTERGDSAVYLCASSRDRGGNEQFFGPGTRLTVL.

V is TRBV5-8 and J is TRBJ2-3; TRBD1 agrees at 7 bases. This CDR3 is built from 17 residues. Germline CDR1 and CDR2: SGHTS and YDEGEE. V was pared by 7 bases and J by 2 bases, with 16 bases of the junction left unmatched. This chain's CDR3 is CASSNPTGTAYTDTQYF. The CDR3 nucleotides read TGTGCCAGCTCAAACCCTACCGGGACAGCCTACACAGATACGCAGTATTTT.

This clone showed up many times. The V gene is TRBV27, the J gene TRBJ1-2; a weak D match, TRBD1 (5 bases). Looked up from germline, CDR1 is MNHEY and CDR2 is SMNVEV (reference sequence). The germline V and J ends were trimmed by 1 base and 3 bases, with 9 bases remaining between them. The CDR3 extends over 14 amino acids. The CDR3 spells CASSLYAGDYGYTF. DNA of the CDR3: TGTGCCAGCAGTTTATATGCGGGGGACTATGGCTACACCTTC.

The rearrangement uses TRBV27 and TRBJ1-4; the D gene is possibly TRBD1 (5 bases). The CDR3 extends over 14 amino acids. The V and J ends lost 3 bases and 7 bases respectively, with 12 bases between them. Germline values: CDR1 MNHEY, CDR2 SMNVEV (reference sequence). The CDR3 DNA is TGTGCCAGCAGTTTTGGGGGAGGAGGTGAAAAACTGTTTTTT. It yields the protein CASSFGGGGEKLFF.

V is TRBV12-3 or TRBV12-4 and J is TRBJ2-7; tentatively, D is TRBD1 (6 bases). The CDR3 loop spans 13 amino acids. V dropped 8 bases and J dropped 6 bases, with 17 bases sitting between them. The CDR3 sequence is CASLQGAKSEQYF. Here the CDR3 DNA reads TGTGCCAGCCTACAGGGAGCAAAGAGCGAGCAGTACTTC.

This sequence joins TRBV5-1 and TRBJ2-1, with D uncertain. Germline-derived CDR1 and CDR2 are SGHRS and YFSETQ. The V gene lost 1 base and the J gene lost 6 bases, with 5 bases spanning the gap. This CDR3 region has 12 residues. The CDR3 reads CASSLTGNEQFF. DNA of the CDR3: TGCGCCAGCAGCTTGACTGGCAATGAGCAGTTCTTC.

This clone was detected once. The CDR3 DNA reads as TGTGCCAGTAGTAGATCCGGGACAGGGGACGGCTACACCTTC. As protein: CASSRSGTGDGYTF. The chain is built from TRBV19 and TRBJ1-2, with 10 bases matching TRBD1. Trimming cost V 4 bases and J 8 bases; bases outside gene matches: 7. The length of the CDR3 is 14 residues. Germline-derived CDR1 and CDR2 are LNHDA and SQIVND (reference sequence).

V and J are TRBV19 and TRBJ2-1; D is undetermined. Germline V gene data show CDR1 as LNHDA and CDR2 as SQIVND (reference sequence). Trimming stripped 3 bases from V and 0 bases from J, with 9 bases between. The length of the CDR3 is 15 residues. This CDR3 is CASSIPTVSYNEQFF. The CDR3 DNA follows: TGTGCCAGTAGTATCCCCACAGTCTCCTACAATGAGCAGTTCTTC.

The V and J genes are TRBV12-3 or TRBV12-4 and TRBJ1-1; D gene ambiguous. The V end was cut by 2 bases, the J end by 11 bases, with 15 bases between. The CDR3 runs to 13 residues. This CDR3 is CASSLLEIQYAFF. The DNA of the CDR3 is TGTGCCAGCAGTTTACTAGAAATTCAGTATGCTTTCTTT.

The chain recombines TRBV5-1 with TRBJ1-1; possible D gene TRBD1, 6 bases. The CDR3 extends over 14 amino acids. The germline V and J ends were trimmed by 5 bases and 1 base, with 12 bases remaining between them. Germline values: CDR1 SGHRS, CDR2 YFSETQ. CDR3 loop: CASSRQASNTEAFF. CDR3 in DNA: TGCGCCAGCAGTCGACAGGCCTCGAACACTGAAGCTTTCTTT.

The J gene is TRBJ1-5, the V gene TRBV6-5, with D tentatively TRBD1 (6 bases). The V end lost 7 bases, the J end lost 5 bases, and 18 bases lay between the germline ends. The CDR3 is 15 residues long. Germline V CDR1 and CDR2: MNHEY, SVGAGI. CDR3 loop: CASTPSGGADQPQHF. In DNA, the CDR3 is TGTGCCAGCACCCCCTCGGGGGGGGCTGATCAGCCCCAGCATTTT.